This TCR beta chain was profiled in a study of response to subunit inactivated influenza vaccine. TCRdb itself ran the RT-PCR reads through MiXCR, one entry per CDR3 protein. The data show 700,000 to 900,000 distinct CDR3 sequences, with about 20% seen just once and roughly 10% held by the top ten. The V end was cut by 0 bases, the J end by 6 bases, with 18 bases between. The CDR3 consists of 17 residues. CDR1 is MNHEY, CDR2 SVGAGI, per germline. The receptor was derived from a man aged 45-65 years who received an inactivated influenza vaccine. The material sequenced was PBMCs from blood, taken around 5 days after vaccination. V is TRBV6-5 and J is TRBJ2-1, with D perhaps assigned TRBD1 or TRBD2 (5 bases each). CDR3 nucleotide sequence: TGTGCCAGCAGTTACTCGAGGGACGCGGGTGGGTTCAATGAGCAGTTCTTC. This encodes CASSYSRDAGGFNEQFF.